Presented here are 13 T cell receptor beta chains from one specimen sequenced in a study of neurological immune-mediated disorders. Stated time point: longitudinal time-point 3. TCRdb independently ran MiXCR on the 5' RACE reads; one entry per CDR3 protein. Counted here are fewer than 55,000 distinct CDR3 sequences, roughly 13% occurring once; the ten biggest clones make up roughly 10%. Sequencing input: PBMCs. These TCRs come from a male donor with HTLV-1-associated myelopathy (HAM/TSP).

In its sample, this clonotype was seen many times. J is TRBJ2-1 and V is TRBV5-1; no clear D gene. Germline CDR1 and CDR2: SGHRS and YFSETQ. Trimming left V 4 bases short and J 0 bases short, with 11 bases between. The CDR3 is 15 amino acids. This chain's CDR3 is CASSVDGSSYNEQFF. CDR3 sequence (DNA): TGCGCCAGCAGCGTGGACGGTAGCTCCTACAATGAGCAGTTCTTC. Supplemented by reference TRBV5-1 and TRBJ2-1, the full variable domain reads KAGVTQTPRYLIKTRGQQVTLSCSPISGHRSVSWYQQTPGQGLQFLFEYFSETQRNKGNFPGRFSGRQFSNSRSEMNVSTLELGDSALYLCASSVDGSSYNEQFFGPGTRLTVL.

This clonotype has ten or more counts. The genes are TRBV7-2 and TRBJ1-5; D is unclear. From germline, CDR1 is SGHTA and CDR2 FQGNSA. CDR3 length: 16 residues. Deletions cut 5 bases from V and 3 bases from J, with 17 bases between. This chain's CDR3 is CASSPTSRPFNQPQHF. The CDR3 DNA sequence: TGTGCCAGCAGCCCAACCAGCAGGCCCTTCAATCAGCCCCAGCATTTT.

This clonotype was counted many times. The rearrangement links TRBV10-2 to TRBJ2-1; D is undetermined. CDR1 is WSHSY, CDR2 SAAADI, per germline. Trimming left V 0 bases short and J 15 bases short, with 12 bases between. The CDR3 consists of 12 residues. The CDR3 reads CASSESVVKGFF. The CDR3, as DNA: TGCGCCAGCAGTGAGTCGGTAGTGAAGGGGTTCTTC.

This clonotype was counted at least ten times. The V gene is TRBV14, the J gene TRBJ2-7; D not resolved. Per the germline V gene, CDR1 is SGHDN and CDR2 is FVKESK. The V and J ends lost 3 bases and 3 bases respectively, with 9 bases between them. The CDR3 is 13 residues long. The CDR3 spells CASSHGHIYEQYF. The CDR3 DNA sequence: TGTGCCAGCAGCCACGGGCATATCTACGAGCAGTACTTC.

Comments on this clonotype: One end of the junction fails to match germline, which may point to a read error. The J gene is TRBJ1-5, the V gene TRBV28; D remains ambiguous. CDR1 and CDR2 from the germline V gene are MDHEN and SYDVKM. The CDR3 runs to 15 residues. The CDR3 region has the DNA TGTGCCAGCATCGGGGTACATTATAGCAATCAACCCCAGCATTTT. Translating it yields CASIGVHYSNQPQHF.

This clonotype came up many times. The J gene is TRBJ1-6, the V gene TRBV5-1; possible D gene TRBD1, 5 bases. Germline CDR1 and CDR2: SGHRS and YFSETQ. Between the trimmed V and J ends, which lost 6 bases and 7 bases, there was a span of 17 bases. The CDR3 consists of 15 residues. The CDR3 loop reads CASNLGGARNSPLHF. The CDR3 DNA reads TGCGCCAGCAATCTGGGAGGGGCGCGGAATTCACCCCTCCACTTT.

This clonotype was counted many times. J is TRBJ2-3 and V is TRBV24-1; the D is unclear. This CDR3 comprises 13 residues. The V end lost 7 bases, the J end lost 0 bases, and 7 bases lay between the germline ends. Germline CDR1 KGHDR, CDR2 SFDVKD. The DNA of the CDR3 is TGTGCCACCAGAAGCGACAGCACAGATACGCAGTATTTT. Amino acids: CATRSDSTDTQYF.

In its sample, this clonotype was seen many times. The J gene is TRBJ1-2, the V gene TRBV28; a weak D match, TRBD1 (5 bases). The length of the CDR3 is 14 residues. V was clipped by 10 bases and J by 4 bases, with 19 bases between them. The germline CDR1 and CDR2 sequences are MDHEN and SYDVKM. The CDR3 nucleotides read TGTGCCACCCGAGCTGTAAGGGGTCCCTATGGCTACACCTTC. Translation: CATRAVRGPYGYTF.

This clonotype was recorded many times. The chain uses TRBV5-1 and TRBJ2-5; TRBD1 might be the D (6 bases). V lost 4 bases and J 2 bases, leaving 9 bases between the germline ends. The CDR3 runs 13 residues. CDR1 and CDR2 from the germline V gene are SGHRS and YFSETQ. This CDR3 is CASSAQGQETQYF. The DNA of the CDR3 is TGCGCCAGCAGCGCACAGGGTCAAGAGACCCAGTACTTC.

Note on this clonotype: A much larger clone lies a single base off, so this may be a read error. The chain links TRBV5-1 to TRBJ1-4, with D uncertain. Trimming removed 5 bases from V and 6 bases from J, with 14 bases in between. The V gene's germline CDR1 is SGHRS and CDR2 YFSETQ. This CDR3 contains 14 residues. The CDR3 DNA is TGCGCCAGCAGTATGAACACAGTTGATGAAAAACTGTTTTTT. Amino acids: CASSMNTVDEKLFF. The entire variable domain, with the rest obtained from reference TRBV5-1 and TRBJ1-4, is as follows: KAGVTQTPRYLIKTRGQQVTLSCSPISGHRSVSWYQQTPGQGLQFLFEYFSETQRNKGNFPGRFSGRQFSNSRSEMNVSTLELGDSALYLCASSMNTVDEKLFFGSGTQLSVL.

The table lists this clonotype with many counts. J is TRBJ2-1 and V is TRBV29-1, with 14 positions matching TRBD2. V lost 3 bases to trimming and J lost 2 bases; unmatched junction nucleotides: 6. The length of the CDR3 is 17 residues. Germline assignment: CDR1 SQVTM and CDR2 ANQGSEA. In nucleotides, the CDR3 is TGCAGCGTTGAGGGCGGACTAGCGGGGGGTACCTACAATGAGCAGTTCTTC. It specifies CSVEGGLAGGTYNEQFF.

This clonotype occurred many times. The chain is built from TRBV5-5 and TRBJ1-2; TRBD1 aligns across 8 bases. The CDR3 is made up of 15 amino acids. Per germline, CDR1 SGHKS and CDR2 YYEKEE (reference sequence). V was clipped by 0 bases and J by 4 bases; unmatched bases: 5. CDR3 sequence: CASSLATGGTYGYTF. Written as DNA, the CDR3 is TGTGCCAGCAGCTTGGCAACAGGGGGTACCTATGGCTACACCTTC.

This clonotype was seen ten or more times. The chain has TRBV20-1 and TRBJ2-1; D is unresolved. The CDR3 length is 11 residues. Germline CDR1 DFQATT, CDR2 SNEGSKA (reference sequence). V was trimmed by 5 bases and J by 7 bases, leaving 9 bases between them. This CDR3 reads CSAALVNEQFF. CDR3 DNA sequence: TGCAGTGCTGCCCTTGTGAATGAGCAGTTCTTC.